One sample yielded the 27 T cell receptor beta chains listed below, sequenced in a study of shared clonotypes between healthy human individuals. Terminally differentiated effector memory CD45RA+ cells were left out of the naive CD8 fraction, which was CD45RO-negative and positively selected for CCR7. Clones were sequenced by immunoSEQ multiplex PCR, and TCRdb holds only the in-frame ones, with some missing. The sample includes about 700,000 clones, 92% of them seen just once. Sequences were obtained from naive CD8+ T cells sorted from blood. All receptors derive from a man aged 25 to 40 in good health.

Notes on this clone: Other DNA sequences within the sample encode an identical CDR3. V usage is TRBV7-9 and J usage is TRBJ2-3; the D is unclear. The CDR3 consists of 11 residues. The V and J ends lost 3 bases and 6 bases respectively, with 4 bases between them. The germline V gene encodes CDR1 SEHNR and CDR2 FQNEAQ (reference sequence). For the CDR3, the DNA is TGTGCCAGCAGCTTTTCGGATACGCAGTATTTT. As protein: CASSFSDTQYF.

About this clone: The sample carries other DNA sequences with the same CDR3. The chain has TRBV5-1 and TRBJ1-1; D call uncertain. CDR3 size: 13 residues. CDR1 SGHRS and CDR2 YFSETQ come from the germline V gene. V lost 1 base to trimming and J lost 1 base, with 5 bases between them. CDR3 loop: CASSLHGNTEAFF. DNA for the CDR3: TGCGCCAGCAGCTTGCACGGGAACACTGAAGCTTTCTTT. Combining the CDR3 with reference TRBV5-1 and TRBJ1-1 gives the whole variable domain KAGVTQTPRYLIKTRGQQVTLSCSPISGHRSVSWYQQTPGQGLQFLFEYFSETQRNKGNFPGRFSGRQFSNSRSEMNVSTLELGDSALYLCASSLHGNTEAFFGQGTRLTVV.

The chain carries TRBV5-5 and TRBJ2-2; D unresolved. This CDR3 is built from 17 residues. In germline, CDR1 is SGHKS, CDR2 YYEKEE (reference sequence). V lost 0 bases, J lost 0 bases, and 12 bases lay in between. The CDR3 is CASSLEGSLANTGELFF. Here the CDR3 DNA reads TGTGCCAGCAGCTTGGAGGGCAGCCTAGCGAACACCGGGGAGCTGTTTTTT.

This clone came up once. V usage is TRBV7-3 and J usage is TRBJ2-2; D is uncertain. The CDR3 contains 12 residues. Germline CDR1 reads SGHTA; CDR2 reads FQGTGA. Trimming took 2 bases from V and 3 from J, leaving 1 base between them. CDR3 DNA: TGTGCCAGCAGCTTATACACCGGGGAGCTGTTTTTT. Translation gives CASSLYTGELFF.

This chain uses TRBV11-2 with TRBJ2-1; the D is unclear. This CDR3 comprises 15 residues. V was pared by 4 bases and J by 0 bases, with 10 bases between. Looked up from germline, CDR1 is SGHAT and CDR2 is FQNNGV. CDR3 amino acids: CASSSEPNSYNEQFF. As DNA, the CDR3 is TGTGCCAGCAGCTCCGAACCGAACTCCTACAATGAGCAGTTCTTC.

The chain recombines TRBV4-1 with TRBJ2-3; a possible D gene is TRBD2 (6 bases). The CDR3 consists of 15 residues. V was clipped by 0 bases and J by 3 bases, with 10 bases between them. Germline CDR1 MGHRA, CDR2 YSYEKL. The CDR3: CASSQDPGETDTQYF. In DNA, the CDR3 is TGCGCCAGCAGCCAAGATCCGGGGGAGACAGATACGCAGTATTTT.

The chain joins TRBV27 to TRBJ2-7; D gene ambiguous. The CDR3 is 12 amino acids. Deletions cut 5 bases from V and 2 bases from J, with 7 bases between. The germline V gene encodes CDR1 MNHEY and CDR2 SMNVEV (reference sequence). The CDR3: CASSKAPYEQYF. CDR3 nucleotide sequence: TGTGCCAGCAGTAAAGCACCCTACGAGCAGTACTTC.

The chain's CDR3 is CASSPGLGLDTEAFF. As DNA, the CDR3 is TGTGCCAGCTCACCAGGTCTAGGTTTGGACACTGAAGCTTTCTTT. The chain carries TRBV18 and TRBJ1-1; D gene uncertain. The CDR3 runs 15 residues. V gave up 2 bases and J gave up 3 bases, with 13 bases separating them. The V gene's germline CDR1 is KGHSH and CDR2 LQKENI. The full variable domain, completed using reference TRBV18 and TRBJ1-1, is NAGVMQNPRHLVRRRGQEARLRCSPMKGHSHVYWYRQLPEEGLKFMVYLQKENIIDESGMPKERFSAEFPKEGPSILRIQQVVRGDSAAYFCASSPGLGLDTEAFFGQGTRLTVV.

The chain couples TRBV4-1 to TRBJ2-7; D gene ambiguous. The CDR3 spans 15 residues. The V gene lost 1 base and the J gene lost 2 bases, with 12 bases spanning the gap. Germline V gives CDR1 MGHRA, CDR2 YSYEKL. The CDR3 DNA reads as TGCGCCAGCAGCCAAGGGGATCACCCTGCCTACGAGCAGTACTTC. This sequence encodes CASSQGDHPAYEQYF.

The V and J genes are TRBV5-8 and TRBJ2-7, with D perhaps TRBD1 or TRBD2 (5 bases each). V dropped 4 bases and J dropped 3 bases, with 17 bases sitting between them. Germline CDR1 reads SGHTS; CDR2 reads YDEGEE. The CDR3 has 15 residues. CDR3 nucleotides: TGTGCCAGCAGCCAAGCAGGGAGAATAAGCTACGAGCAGTACTTC. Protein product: CASSQAGRISYEQYF.

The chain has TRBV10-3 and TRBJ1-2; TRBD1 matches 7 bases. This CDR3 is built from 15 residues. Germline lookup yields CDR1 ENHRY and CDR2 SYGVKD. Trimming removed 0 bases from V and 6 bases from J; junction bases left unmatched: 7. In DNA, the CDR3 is TGTGCCATCAGTGAGTCGGGTGGAACAGGGGATGGCTACACCTTC. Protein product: CAISESGGTGDGYTF.

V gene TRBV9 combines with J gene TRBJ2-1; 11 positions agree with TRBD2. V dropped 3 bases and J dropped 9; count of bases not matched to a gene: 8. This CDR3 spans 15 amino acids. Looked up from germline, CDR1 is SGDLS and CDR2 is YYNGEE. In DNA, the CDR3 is TGTGCCAGCAGCGATGAACTAGCGGGAGTCCCTGAGCAGTTCTTC. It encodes CASSDELAGVPEQFF.

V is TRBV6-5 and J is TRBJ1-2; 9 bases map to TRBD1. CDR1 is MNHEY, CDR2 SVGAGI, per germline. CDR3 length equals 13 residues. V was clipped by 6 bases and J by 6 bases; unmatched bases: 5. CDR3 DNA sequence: TGTGCCAGCAGCTGGGGACAGGGAGATGGCTACACCTTC. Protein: CASSWGQGDGYTF.

CDR3 sequence reads: CASRSGTSGRALWEQYF. For the CDR3, the DNA is TGCGCCAGCAGGTCCGGGACTAGCGGGAGGGCGCTATGGGAGCAGTACTTC. The J gene is TRBJ2-7, the V gene TRBV5-1, with 16 bases fitting TRBD2. Trimming at V came to 5 bases and at J to 7 bases, leaving 12 bases not matched to a gene. Germline V gene sequence: CDR1 SGHRS, CDR2 YFSETQ. This CDR3 comprises 17 residues.

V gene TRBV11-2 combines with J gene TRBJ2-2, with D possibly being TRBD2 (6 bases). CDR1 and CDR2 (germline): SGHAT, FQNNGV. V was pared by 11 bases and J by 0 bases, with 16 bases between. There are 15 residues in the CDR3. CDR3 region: CAHMGGQSNTGELFF. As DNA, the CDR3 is TGTGCCCACATGGGGGGTCAATCGAACACCGGGGAGCTGTTTTTT. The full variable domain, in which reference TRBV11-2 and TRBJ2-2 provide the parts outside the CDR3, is EAGVAQSPRYKIIEKRQSVAFWCNPISGHATLYWYQQILGQGPKLLIQFQNNGVVDDSQLPKDRFSAERLKGVDSTLKIQPAKLEDSAVYLCAHMGGQSNTGELFFGEGSRLTVL.

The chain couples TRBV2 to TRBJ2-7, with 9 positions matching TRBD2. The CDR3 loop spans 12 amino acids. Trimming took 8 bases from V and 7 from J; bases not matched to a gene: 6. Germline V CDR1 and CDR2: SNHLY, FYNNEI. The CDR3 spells CASVAGGREQYF. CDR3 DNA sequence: TGTGCCAGCGTGGCGGGAGGGCGGGAGCAGTACTTC. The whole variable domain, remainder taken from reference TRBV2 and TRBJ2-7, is EPEVTQTPSHQVTQMGQEVILRCVPISNHLYFYWYRQILGQKVEFLVSFYNNEISEKSEIFDDQFSVERPDGSNFTLKIRSTKLEDSAMYFCASVAGGREQYFGPGTRLTVT.

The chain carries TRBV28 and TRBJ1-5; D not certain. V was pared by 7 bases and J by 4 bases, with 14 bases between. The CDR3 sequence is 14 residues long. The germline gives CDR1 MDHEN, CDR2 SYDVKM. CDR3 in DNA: TGTGCCAGCACCACCGGCCGGGCAAATCAGCCCCAGCATTTT. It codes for CASTTGRANQPQHF.

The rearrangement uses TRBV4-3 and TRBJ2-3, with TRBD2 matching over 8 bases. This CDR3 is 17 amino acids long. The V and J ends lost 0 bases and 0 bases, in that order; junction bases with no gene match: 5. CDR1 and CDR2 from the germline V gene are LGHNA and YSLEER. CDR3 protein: CASSQDSGTRSTDTQYF. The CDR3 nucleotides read TGCGCCAGCAGCCAAGATTCCGGGACTAGGAGCACAGATACGCAGTATTTT.

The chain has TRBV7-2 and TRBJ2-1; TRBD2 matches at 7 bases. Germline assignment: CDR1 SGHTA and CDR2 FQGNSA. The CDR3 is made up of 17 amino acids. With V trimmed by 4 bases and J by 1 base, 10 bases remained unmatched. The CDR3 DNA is TGTGCCAGCAGCTCTAAAACCCCTAGCGGTTCCTACAATGAGCAGTTCTTC. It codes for CASSSKTPSGSYNEQFF.

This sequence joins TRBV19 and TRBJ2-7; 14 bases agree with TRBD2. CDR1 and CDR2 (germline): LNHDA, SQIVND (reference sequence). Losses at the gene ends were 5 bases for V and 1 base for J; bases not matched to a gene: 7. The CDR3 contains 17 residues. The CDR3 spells CASSPGLAGAPSYEQYF. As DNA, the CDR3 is TGTGCCAGTAGTCCGGGACTAGCGGGAGCTCCGTCCTACGAGCAGTACTTC.

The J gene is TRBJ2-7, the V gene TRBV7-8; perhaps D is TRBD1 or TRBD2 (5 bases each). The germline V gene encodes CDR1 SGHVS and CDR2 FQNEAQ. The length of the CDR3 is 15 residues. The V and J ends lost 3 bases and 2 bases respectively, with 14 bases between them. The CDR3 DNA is TGTGCCAGCAGCTTCGGGAACGGGGCAACCTACGAGCAGTACTTC. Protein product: CASSFGNGATYEQYF.

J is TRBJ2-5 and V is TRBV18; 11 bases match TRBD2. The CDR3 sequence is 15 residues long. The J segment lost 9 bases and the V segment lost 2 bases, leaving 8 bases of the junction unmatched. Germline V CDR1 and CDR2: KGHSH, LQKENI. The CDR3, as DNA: TGTGCCAGCTCACCAGGGCTAGCGGGAGGATCGGCCCAGTACTTC. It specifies CASSPGLAGGSAQYF.

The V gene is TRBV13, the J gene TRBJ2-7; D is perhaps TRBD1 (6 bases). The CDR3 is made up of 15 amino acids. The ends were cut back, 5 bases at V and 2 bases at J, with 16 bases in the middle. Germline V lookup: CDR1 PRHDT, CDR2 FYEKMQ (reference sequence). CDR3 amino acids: CASSQDRAGTYEQYF. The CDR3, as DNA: TGTGCCAGCAGCCAGGACAGAGCTGGAACCTACGAGCAGTACTTC.

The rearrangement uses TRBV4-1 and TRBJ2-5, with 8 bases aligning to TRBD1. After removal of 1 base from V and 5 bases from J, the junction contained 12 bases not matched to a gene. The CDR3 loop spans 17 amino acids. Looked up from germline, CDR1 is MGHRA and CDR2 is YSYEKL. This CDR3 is CASSQADRALSAETQYF. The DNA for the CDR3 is TGCGCCAGCAGCCAAGCGGACAGGGCATTGAGTGCGGAGACCCAGTACTTC.

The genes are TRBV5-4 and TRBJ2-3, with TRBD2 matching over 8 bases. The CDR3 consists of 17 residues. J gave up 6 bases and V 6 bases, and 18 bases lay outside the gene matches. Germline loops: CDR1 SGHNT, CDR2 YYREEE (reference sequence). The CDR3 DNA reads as TGTGCCAGCACCCCCTTGGGCCGGGAGGGCCAGTCCGATACGCAGTATTTT. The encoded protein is CASTPLGREGQSDTQYF.

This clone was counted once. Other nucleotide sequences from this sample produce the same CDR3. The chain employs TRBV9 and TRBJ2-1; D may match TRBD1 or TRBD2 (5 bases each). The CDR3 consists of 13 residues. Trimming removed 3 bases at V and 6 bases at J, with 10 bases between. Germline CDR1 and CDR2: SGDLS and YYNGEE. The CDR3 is CASSGGRGNEQFF. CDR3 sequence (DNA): TGTGCCAGCAGCGGGGGACGCGGCAATGAGCAGTTCTTC.

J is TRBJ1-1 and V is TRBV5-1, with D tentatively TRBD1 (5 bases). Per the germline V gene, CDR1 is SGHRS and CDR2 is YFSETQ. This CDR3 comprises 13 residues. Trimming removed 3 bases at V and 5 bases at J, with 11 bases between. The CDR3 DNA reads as TGCGCCAGCAGCTCAGGAGGGGCGACTGAAGCTTTCTTT. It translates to CASSSGGATEAFF.